Listed below are T cell receptor beta chains from one sample, sequenced in a study of T-cell memory formation after mild COVID-19. TCRdb reprocessed the 5' RACE reads via MiXCR and lists one record per CDR3 protein. The sample includes approximately 300,000 distinct CDR3 sequences, about 16% of them seen just once. The sample consisted of PBMCs or a T cell subset sorted from them (not recorded which). The receptors stem from a man younger than 30 who had mild COVID-19 (a few samples of this study predate the infection). Cell type and time point are not known. Both conserved end residues are part of each CDR3. A D gene is named only where the DNA matches it firmly. Size is stated for part of the rows, as once, few or many counts, or as a class when the clone is expanded.

NA	TRBV9	few	TRBJ2-3	CASSVDLGGGPDTQYF	TGTGCCAGCAGCGTGGACCTAGGGGGGGGCCCAGATACGCAGTATTTT
TRBD1	TRBV12-3/TRBV12-4	few	TRBJ1-4	CASSFGTGGPKLFF	TGTGCCAGCAGTTTTGGGACAGGGGGCCCGAAACTGTTTTTT
NA	TRBV24-1	few	TRBJ1-6	CATSALDSEASPLHF	TGTGCCACCAGTGCCCTGGACAGTGAGGCTTCACCCCTCCACTTT
NA	TRBV25-1	few	TRBJ1-5	CASSHSANQPQHF	TGTGCCAGCAGTCACAGTGCGAATCAGCCCCAGCATTTT
NA	TRBV15	few	TRBJ2-7	CATSRDLITYEQYF	TGTGCCACCAGCCGGGACCTCATCACCTACGAGCAGTACTTC
TRBD1	TRBV10-3	few	TRBJ1-1	CAISDRGGEAFF	TGTGCCATCTCTGACAGGGGGGGCGAAGCTTTCTTT
NA	TRBV5-1	many	TRBJ2-3	CASSLAVTDTQYF	TGCGCCAGCAGCTTGGCAGTCACAGATACGCAGTATTTT
NA	TRBV12-3/TRBV12-4	many	TRBJ2-7	CASSSHQTATYEQYF	TGTGCCAGCAGTTCCCACCAGACAGCGACCTACGAGCAGTACTTC
NA	TRBV20-1	many	TRBJ2-3	CSAGGDRPSTDTQYF	TGCAGTGCCGGCGGCGACAGGCCTAGCACAGATACGCAGTATTTT
NA	TRBV5-6	few	TRBJ2-7	CASSLDPNPYEQYF	TGTGCCAGCAGCTTGGACCCCAACCCCTACGAGCAGTACTTC
NA	TRBV12-3/TRBV12-4	many	TRBJ2-6	CASSLMWGPLPVLTF	TGTGCCAGCAGTTTAATGTGGGGCCCCCTTCCGGTCCTGACTTTC
NA	TRBV20-1	few	TRBJ2-7	CSASQPDGSSYEQYF	TGCAGTGCTAGTCAACCCGACGGGAGCTCCTACGAGCAGTACTTC
TRBD1	TRBV7-9	NA	TRBJ1-1	CASSTRQGPNTEAFF	TGTGCCAGCAGCACGCGACAGGGGCCTAACACTGAAGCTTTCTTT
TRBD1	TRBV6-2/TRBV6-3	NA	TRBJ1-6	CASRLRQGSAYNSPLHF	TGTGCCAGCAGACTCCGACAGGGCAGCGCCTATAATTCACCCCTCCACTTT
TRBD1	TRBV5-1	NA	TRBJ1-6	CASSLTGAPRISPLHF	TGCGCCAGCAGCTTGACAGGGGCGCCCCGAATTTCACCCCTCCACTTT
NA	TRBV7-9	NA	TRBJ2-3	CASSLLTADTQYF	TGTGCCAGCAGCTTACTTACCGCAGATACGCAGTATTTT
TRBD2	TRBV19	NA	TRBJ2-7	CASSTSGSPYEQYF	TGTGCCAGTAGCACTAGCGGGTCTCCCTACGAGCAGTACTTC
TRBD2	TRBV4-1	NA	TRBJ2-3	CASSQFSGGAPDTQYF	TGCGCCAGCAGCCAATTTAGCGGGGGGGCCCCAGATACGCAGTATTTT
TRBD1	TRBV11-2	NA	TRBJ2-7	CASSLEGQTYEQYF	TGTGCCAGCAGCTTAGAGGGACAGACCTACGAGCAGTACTTC
NA	TRBV7-4	few	TRBJ2-7	CASSRSRAPYEQYF	TGTGCCAGCTCCCGCAGCAGGGCCCCCTACGAGCAGTACTTC
NA	TRBV6-5	NA	TRBJ2-7	CASSYYQTREQYF	TGTGCCAGCAGTTACTACCAAACCCGCGAGCAGTACTTC
NA	TRBV7-9	many	TRBJ1-2	CASSLDTGTPYGYTF	TGTGCCAGCAGCTTAGACACCGGGACACCCTATGGCTACACCTTC
TRBD1	TRBV27	NA	TRBJ2-5	CASSPAYRGLRETQYF	TGTGCCAGCAGTCCGGCCTACAGGGGGCTGAGGGAGACCCAGTACTTC
NA	TRBV5-1	few	TRBJ1-5	CASSLEGYSNQPQHF	TGCGCCAGCAGCTTGGAAGGTTATAGCAATCAGCCCCAGCATTTT
NA	TRBV4-1	NA	TRBJ1-2	CASSQEWSGGSGYTF	TGCGCCAGCAGCCAAGAGTGGTCAGGAGGTAGTGGCTACACCTTC
NA	TRBV19	few	TRBJ2-1	CASTRYSSSYNEQFF	TGTGCCAGTACCCGCTATAGCAGCTCCTACAATGAGCAGTTCTTC
NA	TRBV20-1	NA	TRBJ2-2	CSASGNTGELFF	TGCAGTGCTAGTGGGAACACCGGGGAGCTGTTTTTT
NA	TRBV6-6	NA	TRBJ2-2	CASSPPPGPPTGELFF	TGTGCCAGCAGCCCCCCCCCGGGACCTCCCACCGGGGAGCTGTTTTTT
NA	TRBV6-1	once	TRBJ2-7	CASSAVVVYEQYF	TGTGCCAGCAGTGCAGTGGTAGTCTACGAGCAGTACTTC
NA	TRBV7-3	few	TRBJ2-5	CASSLTGFGETQYF	TGTGCCAGCAGCTTAACAGGGTTTGGGGAGACCCAGTACTTC
NA	TRBV20-1	NA	TRBJ2-1	CSASDYNEQFF	TGCAGTGCTAGTGACTACAATGAGCAGTTCTTC
NA	TRBV7-9	NA	TRBJ2-1	CASSLWVPEQFF	TGTGCCAGCAGCTTGTGGGTGCCTGAGCAGTTCTTC
NA	TRBV29-1	many	TRBJ1-5	CSVEEPNQPQHF	TGCAGCGTTGAAGAGCCAAATCAGCCCCAGCATTTT
NA	TRBV7-8	few	TRBJ1-6	CASSLAPGEESSYNSPLHF	TGTGCCAGCAGCTTAGCTCCGGGGGAGGAGAGCTCCTATAATTCACCCCTCCACTTT
NA	TRBV7-9	NA	TRBJ2-5	CASSLFTGPQETQYF	TGTGCCAGCAGCTTATTCACAGGGCCACAAGAGACCCAGTACTTC
NA	TRBV5-6	NA	TRBJ2-1	CASILRTVDNEQFF	TGTGCCAGCATTCTACGGACAGTAGACAATGAGCAGTTCTTC
NA	TRBV7-9	NA	TRBJ1-6	CASSSAGADNSPLHF	TGTGCCAGCAGCTCCGCAGGGGCGGATAATTCACCCCTCCACTTT
TRBD1	TRBV6-2/TRBV6-3	few	TRBJ2-1	CASIPDRGGEDEQFF	TGTGCCAGCATTCCCGACAGGGGAGGTGAGGATGAGCAGTTCTTC
TRBD1	TRBV5-8	NA	TRBJ1-1	CASSLTGTGVYDTEAFF	TGTGCCAGCAGCCTAACCGGGACAGGGGTTTACGACACTGAAGCTTTCTTT
NA	TRBV4-1	NA	TRBJ1-4	CASSHGQDEKLFF	TGCGCCAGCAGCCACGGACAAGATGAAAAACTGTTTTTT
TRBD1	TRBV4-2	NA	TRBJ1-3	CASSQARGTAGNTIYF	TGTGCCAGCAGCCAGGCTCGGGGGACAGCGGGAAACACCATATATTTT
NA	TRBV20-1	NA	TRBJ2-3	CSAQGWGGTDTQYF	TGCAGTGCTCAAGGTTGGGGTGGGACAGATACGCAGTATTTT
TRBD1	TRBV10-3	many	TRBJ1-2	CATHRGYYGYTF	TGTGCCACCCACAGGGGATACTATGGCTACACCTTC
NA	TRBV7-6	many	TRBJ2-2	CASSLGDTGELFF	TGTGCCAGCAGCTTAGGGGACACCGGGGAGCTGTTTTTT
NA	TRBV12-3/TRBV12-4	many	TRBJ2-6	CASSLFNPGANVLTF	TGTGCCAGCAGTTTATTCAACCCCGGGGCCAACGTCCTGACTTTC
NA	TRBV6-6	NA	TRBJ2-1	CASSYPGEPEQFF	TGTGCCAGCAGTTACCCCGGGGAACCTGAGCAGTTCTTC
NA	TRBV5-1	few	TRBJ2-3	CASSSALVSSTDTQYF	TGCGCCAGCAGCTCCGCTTTGGTATCTAGCACAGATACGCAGTATTTT
NA	TRBV20-1	NA	TRBJ2-6	CSARDRRAGASVLTF	TGCAGTGCTAGAGATCGGAGGGCTGGGGCCAGCGTCCTGACTTTC
TRBD2	TRBV7-2	many	TRBJ2-3	CASSPSGGAVRTDTQYF	TGTGCCAGCAGCCCTAGCGGGGGGGCCGTCAGGACAGATACGCAGTATTTT
TRBD2	TRBV2	NA	TRBJ2-2	CASSVPLGGGTGELFF	TGTGCCAGCAGTGTCCCCCTCGGCGGGGGGACCGGGGAGCTGTTTTTT
TRBD2	TRBV3-1	NA	TRBJ2-7	CASSQDQLAVYEQYF	TGTGCCAGCAGCCAAGATCAACTAGCGGTCTACGAGCAGTACTTC
TRBD1	TRBV7-8	many	TRBJ2-3	CASSWNRGDTDTQYF	TGTGCCAGCAGCTGGAACAGGGGTGACACAGATACGCAGTATTTT
NA	TRBV3-1	NA	TRBJ1-6	CASSQEWTVRGTLHF	TGTGCCAGCAGCCAGGAATGGACAGTCCGGGGGACCCTCCACTTT
NA	TRBV18	NA	TRBJ1-2	CASSPPFGEVGGYTF	TGTGCCAGCTCACCACCTTTCGGGGAAGTAGGGGGCTACACCTTC
NA	TRBV9	NA	TRBJ2-6	CASSVAATGTSGANVLTF	TGTGCCAGCAGCGTAGCTGCGACAGGCACCTCTGGGGCCAACGTCCTGACTTTC
NA	TRBV5-4	NA	TRBJ2-1	CASSLRGGGEQFF	TGTGCCAGCAGCTTGCGAGGGGGGGGGGAGCAGTTCTTC
NA	TRBV4-2	few	TRBJ2-1	CASSQVHDYNEQFF	TGTGCCAGCAGCCAAGTCCACGATTACAATGAGCAGTTCTTC
TRBD2	TRBV5-1	NA	TRBJ2-1	CASSRGIAGYNEQFF	TGCGCCAGCAGCCGCGGTATAGCGGGGTACAATGAGCAGTTCTTC
TRBD2	TRBV20-1	NA	TRBJ2-7	CSASVRLASYEQYF	TGCAGTGCTAGCGTGCGACTAGCATCCTACGAGCAGTACTTC